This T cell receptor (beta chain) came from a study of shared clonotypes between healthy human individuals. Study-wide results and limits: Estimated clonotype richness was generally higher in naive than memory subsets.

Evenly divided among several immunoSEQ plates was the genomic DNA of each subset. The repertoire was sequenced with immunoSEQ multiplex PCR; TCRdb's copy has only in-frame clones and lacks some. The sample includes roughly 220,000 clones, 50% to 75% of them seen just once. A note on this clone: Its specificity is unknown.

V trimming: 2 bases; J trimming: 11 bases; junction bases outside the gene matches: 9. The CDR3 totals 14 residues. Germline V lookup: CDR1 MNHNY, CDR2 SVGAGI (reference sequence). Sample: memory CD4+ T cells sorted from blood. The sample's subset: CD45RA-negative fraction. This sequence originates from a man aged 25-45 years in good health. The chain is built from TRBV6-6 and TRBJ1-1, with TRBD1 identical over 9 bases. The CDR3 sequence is CASSYRTTGGRAFF. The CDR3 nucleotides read TGTGCCAGCAGTTACCGGACAACAGGGGGCCGCGCTTTCTTT.